The T cell receptor beta chain described here comes from a study of blood T cell repertoires in COVID-19. Study-wide background: The cDNA or gDNA used as material had been derived from T cells, B-cell-depleted T cells, or PBMCs.

Per the authors' pipeline: Quantification of nucleated cells was approximated via reference gene primer amplification. TCRdb keeps only in-frame clones here, not all; method: immunoSEQ multiplex PCR. The DNA gave D and trimming, while V, J and clone size come from that table. The sample carries some 180,000 clones, around 90% recorded once. Germline V gene sequence: CDR1 LNHDA, CDR2 SQIVND (reference sequence). V lost 3 bases, J lost 5 bases, and 4 bases lay in between. The CDR3 has 11 residues. A note on this clone: Other DNA variants within this sample encode the same CDR3.

The rearrangement links TRBV19 to TRBJ2-5; D is ambiguous. This TCR came from a man aged 45-60 years with acute or convalescent COVID-19. The sequenced sample consisted of peripheral blood. The CDR3 is CASSIEETQYF. The CDR3 DNA sequence: TGTGCCAGTAGTATCGAGGAGACCCAGTACTTC.